This T cell receptor beta chain appears in the sequencing data of a study of T cell responses to AZD1222 COVID-19 vaccine. Profiled with immunoSEQ multiplex PCR; TCRdb holds only in-frame clones, not every one. The sample has around 140,000 clones; roughly 92% are singletons. A word on this clone: The antigen is unknown.

This CDR3 has 14 residues. The germline gives CDR1 KGHDR, CDR2 SFDVKD. The V end was cut by 0 bases, the J end by 3 bases, with 7 bases between. Study-level points and caveats: Reportedly, nearly half of unique spike TCRs recognized epitopes outside B.1.351/B.1.1.7 mutations.

The gene calls are TRBV24-1 and TRBJ1-2; D call uncertain. This clonotype was obtained from an adult in good health. The sample consisted of peripheral blood, taken on day 0 of AZD1222 vaccination. DNA for the CDR3: TGTGCCACCAGTGATTTGAGGGCTTACTATGGCTACACCTTC. Amino acids: CATSDLRAYYGYTF.